This T cell receptor beta chain is drawn from a study of T cell responses to AZD1222 COVID-19 vaccine. Whole-study findings and limits: Sampling that yielded the repertoires occurred only after the peak T cell response. Spike-specific TCRs gained breadth and depth after people received two AZD1222 doses.

Of note for this clone: Its specificity is not known.

The CDR3 loop spans 15 amino acids. Germline assignment: CDR1 MNHEY and CDR2 SVGAGI. Trimming pared 3 bases from V and 0 bases from J, leaving 9 bases between. Profiled with immunoSEQ multiplex PCR; TCRdb holds only in-frame clones, not every one. The data hold 45,000 to 55,000 clones, with approximately 79% observed a single time. The V call is TRBV6-5, the J call TRBJ2-1, with a weak D call TRBD1 (6 bases). The receptor's source is an adult in good health. The sample was peripheral blood, taken on day 0 of AZD1222 vaccination. DNA for the CDR3: TGTGCCAGCAGTTATGACAGGAGCTCCTACAATGAGCAGTTCTTC. Translation gives CASSYDRSSYNEQFF.